This is a list of T cell receptor beta chains from one sample in a study of blood T cell repertoires in COVID-19. Clones were read by immunoSEQ multiplex PCR, and TCRdb kept only the in-frame ones, dropping some. This repertoire shows 100,000 to 150,000 clones, roughly 88% found once; its top ten account for roughly 2.2%. The sequencing input was peripheral blood. The receptor source for this set is an older man with active COVID-19. The CDR3 runs from the conserved cysteine through the conserved F or W.

j_call: TRBJ2-5; v_call: TRBV5-1; cdr3_aa: CASSLVLGTELSMETQYF
j_call: TRBJ2-5; v_call: TRBV2; cdr3_aa: CASRYGTSGVNQETQYF
j_call: TRBJ2-5; v_call: TRBV28; cdr3_aa: CASNIQGLKETQYF
j_call: TRBJ2-1; v_call: TRBV2; cdr3_aa: CASSSSQRLAEANEQFF
j_call: TRBJ1-3; v_call: TRBV28; cdr3_aa: CASSLRRDTIYF
j_call: TRBJ1-5; v_call: TRBV3-1/TRBV3-2; cdr3_aa: CASSLGGSNQPQHF
j_call: TRBJ2-5; v_call: TRBV9; cdr3_aa: CASSVVAGAVETQYF
j_call: TRBJ2-3; v_call: TRBV5-1; cdr3_aa: CASSLEGGSPGTQYF
j_call: TRBJ2-4; v_call: TRBV5-1; cdr3_aa: CASSSYTTGGLENIQYF
j_call: TRBJ2-4; v_call: TRBV7-2; cdr3_aa: CASSLRVGGRHLGNIQYF
j_call: TRBJ1-2; v_call: TRBV28; cdr3_aa: CASSRTGGVRIGYTF
j_call: TRBJ2-1; v_call: TRBV5-1; cdr3_aa: CASSLVGEARAGNNEQFF
j_call: TRBJ2-7; v_call: TRBV9; cdr3_aa: CASSPHGTSGAYEQYF
j_call: TRBJ2-2; v_call: TRBV9; cdr3_aa: CASSRPGTVGGELFF
j_call: TRBJ2-3; v_call: TRBV7-3; cdr3_aa: CASSWEGADTQYF
j_call: TRBJ2-3; v_call: TRBV11-2; cdr3_aa: CASSLTGNTDTQYF
j_call: TRBJ2-3; v_call: TRBV5-5; cdr3_aa: CASSYDPPLTSTQYF
j_call: TRBJ1-5; v_call: TRBV19; cdr3_aa: CASSTRTGNQPQHF
j_call: TRBJ2-3; v_call: TRBV6-5; cdr3_aa: CASSLLAQRGDTQYF
j_call: TRBJ1-2; v_call: TRBV28; cdr3_aa: CASSLTGAGGYGYTF